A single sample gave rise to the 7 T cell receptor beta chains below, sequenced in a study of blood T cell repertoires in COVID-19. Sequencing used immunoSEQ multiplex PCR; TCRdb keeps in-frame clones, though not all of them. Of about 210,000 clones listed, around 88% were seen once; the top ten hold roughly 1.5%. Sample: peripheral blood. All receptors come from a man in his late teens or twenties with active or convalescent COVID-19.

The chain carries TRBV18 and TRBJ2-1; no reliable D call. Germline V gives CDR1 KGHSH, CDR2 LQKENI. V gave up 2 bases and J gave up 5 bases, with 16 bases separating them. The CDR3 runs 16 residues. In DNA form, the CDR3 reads TGTGCCAGCTCACCAACGGCGGCGAATCGGAACAATGAGCAGTTCTTC. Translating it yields CASSPTAANRNNEQFF.

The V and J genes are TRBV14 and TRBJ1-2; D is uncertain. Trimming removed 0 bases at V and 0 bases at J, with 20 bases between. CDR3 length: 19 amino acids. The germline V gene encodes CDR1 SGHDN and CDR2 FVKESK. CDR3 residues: CASSQDRRRAPNPNYGYTF. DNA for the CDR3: TGTGCCAGCAGCCAAGATCGTAGGAGGGCTCCTAACCCTAACTATGGCTACACCTTC. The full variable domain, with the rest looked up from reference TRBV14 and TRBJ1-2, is EAGVTQFPSHSVIEKGQTVTLRCDPISGHDNLYWYRRVMGKEIKFLLHFVKESKQDESGMPNNRFLAERTGGTYSTLKVQPAELEDSGVYFCASSQDRRRAPNPNYGYTFGSGTRLTVV.

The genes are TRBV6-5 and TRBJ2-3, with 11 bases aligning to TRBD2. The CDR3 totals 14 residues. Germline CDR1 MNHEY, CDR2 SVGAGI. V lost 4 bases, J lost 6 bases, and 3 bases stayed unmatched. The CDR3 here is CASSSRTSGDTQYF. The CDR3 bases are TGTGCCAGCAGTTCAAGGACTAGCGGGGATACGCAGTATTTT.

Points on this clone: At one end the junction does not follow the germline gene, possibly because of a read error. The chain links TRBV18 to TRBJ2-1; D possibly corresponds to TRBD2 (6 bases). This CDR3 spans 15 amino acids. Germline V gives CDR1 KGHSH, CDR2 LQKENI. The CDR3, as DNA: TGTGCCAGCTCACCACAACGGGACTCCTCCAATGAGCAGTTCTTC. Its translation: CASSPQRDSSNEQFF.

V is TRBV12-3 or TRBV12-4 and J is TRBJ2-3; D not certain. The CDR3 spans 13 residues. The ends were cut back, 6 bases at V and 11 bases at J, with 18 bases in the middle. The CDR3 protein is CASSTTHLRKQYF. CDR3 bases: TGTGCCAGCAGCACTACACATCTTCGAAAGCAGTATTTT.

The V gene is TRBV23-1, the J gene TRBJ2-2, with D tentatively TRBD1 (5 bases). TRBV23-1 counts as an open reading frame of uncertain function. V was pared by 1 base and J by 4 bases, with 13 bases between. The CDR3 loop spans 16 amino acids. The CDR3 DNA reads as TGCGCCAGCAGTCAATATCAACAGGAAGGCACCGGGGAGCTGTTTTTT. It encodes CASSQYQQEGTGELFF.

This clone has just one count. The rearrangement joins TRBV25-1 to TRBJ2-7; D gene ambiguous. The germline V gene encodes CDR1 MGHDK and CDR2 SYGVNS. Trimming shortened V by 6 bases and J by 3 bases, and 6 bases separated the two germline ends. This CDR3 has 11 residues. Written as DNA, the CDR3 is TGTGCCAGCAGGGGCGTCTACGAGCAGTACTTC. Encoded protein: CASRGVYEQYF.